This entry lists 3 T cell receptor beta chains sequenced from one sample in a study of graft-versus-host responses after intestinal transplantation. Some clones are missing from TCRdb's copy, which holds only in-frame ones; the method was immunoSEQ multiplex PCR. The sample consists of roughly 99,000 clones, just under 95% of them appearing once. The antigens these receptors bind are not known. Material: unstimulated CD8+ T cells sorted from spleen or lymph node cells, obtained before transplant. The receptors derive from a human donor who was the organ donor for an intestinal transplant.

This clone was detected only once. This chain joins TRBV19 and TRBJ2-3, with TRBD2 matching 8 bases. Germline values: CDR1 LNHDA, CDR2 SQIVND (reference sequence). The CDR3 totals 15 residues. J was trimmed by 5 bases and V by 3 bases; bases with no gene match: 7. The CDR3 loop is CASSIRPAGGDTQYF. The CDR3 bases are TGTGCCAGTAGTATTAGACCCGCGGGGGGAGATACGCAGTATTTT.

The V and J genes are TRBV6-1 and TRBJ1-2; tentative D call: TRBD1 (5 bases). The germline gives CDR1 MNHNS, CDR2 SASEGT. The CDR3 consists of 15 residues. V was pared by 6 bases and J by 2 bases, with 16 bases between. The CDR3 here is CASSPLVTVNYGYTF. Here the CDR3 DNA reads TGTGCCAGCAGCCCTCTCGTGACAGTCAACTATGGCTACACCTTC.

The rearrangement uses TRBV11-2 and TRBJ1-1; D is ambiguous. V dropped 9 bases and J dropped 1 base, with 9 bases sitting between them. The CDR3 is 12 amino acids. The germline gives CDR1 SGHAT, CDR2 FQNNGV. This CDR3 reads CASGDPNTEAFF. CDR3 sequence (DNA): TGTGCCAGTGGAGACCCGAACACTGAAGCTTTCTTT.